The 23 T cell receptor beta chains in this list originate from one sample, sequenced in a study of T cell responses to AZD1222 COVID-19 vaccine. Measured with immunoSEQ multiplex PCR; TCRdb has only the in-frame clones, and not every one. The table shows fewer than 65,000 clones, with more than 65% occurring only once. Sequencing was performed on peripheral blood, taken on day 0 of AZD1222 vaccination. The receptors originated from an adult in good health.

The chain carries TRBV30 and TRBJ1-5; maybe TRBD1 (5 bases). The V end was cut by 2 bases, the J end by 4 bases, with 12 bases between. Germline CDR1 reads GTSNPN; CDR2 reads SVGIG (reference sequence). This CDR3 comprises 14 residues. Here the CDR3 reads CAWSKDNTNQPQHF. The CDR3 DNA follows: TGTGCCTGGAGTAAGGACAACACGAATCAGCCCCAGCATTTT.

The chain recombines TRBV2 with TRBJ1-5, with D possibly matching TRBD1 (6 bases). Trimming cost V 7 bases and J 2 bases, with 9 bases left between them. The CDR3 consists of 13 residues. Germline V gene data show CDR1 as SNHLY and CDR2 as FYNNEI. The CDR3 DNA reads TGTGCCAGCACCTCAGGGGGCAATCAGCCCCAGCATTTT. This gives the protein CASTSGGNQPQHF.

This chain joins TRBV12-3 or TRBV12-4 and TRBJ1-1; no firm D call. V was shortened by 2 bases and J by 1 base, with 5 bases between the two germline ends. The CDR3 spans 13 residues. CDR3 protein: CASSLNKNTEAFF. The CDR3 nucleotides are TGTGCCAGCAGTTTAAACAAGAACACTGAAGCTTTCTTT.

The CDR3 protein is CASIPQGLGAFF. DNA for the CDR3: TGTGCCAGCATTCCCCAGGGACTGGGGGCTTTCTTT. The rearrangement links TRBV7-7 to TRBJ1-1; TRBD1 might be the D (5 bases). Per germline, CDR1 SSHAT and CDR2 FNYEAQ (reference sequence). This CDR3 contains 12 residues. V was clipped by 7 bases and J by 11 bases, with 17 bases between them.

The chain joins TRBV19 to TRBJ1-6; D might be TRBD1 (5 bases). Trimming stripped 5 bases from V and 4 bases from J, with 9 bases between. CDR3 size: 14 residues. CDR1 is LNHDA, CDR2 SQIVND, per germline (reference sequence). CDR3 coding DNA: TGTGCCAGTAGTCGGGACGGGTATAATTCACCCCTCCACTTT. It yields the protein CASSRDGYNSPLHF.

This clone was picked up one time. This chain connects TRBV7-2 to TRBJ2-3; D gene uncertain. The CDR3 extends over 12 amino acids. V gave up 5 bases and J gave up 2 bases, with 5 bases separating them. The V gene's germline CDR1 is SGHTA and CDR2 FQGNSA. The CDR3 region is CASSRSTDTQYF. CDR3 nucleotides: TGTGCCAGCAGCCGCTCCACAGATACGCAGTATTTT.

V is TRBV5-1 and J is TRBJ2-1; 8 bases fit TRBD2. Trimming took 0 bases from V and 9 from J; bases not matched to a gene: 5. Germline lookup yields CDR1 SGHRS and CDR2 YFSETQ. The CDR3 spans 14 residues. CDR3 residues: CASSLVAGGVEQFF. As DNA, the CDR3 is TGCGCCAGCAGCTTGGTGGCGGGAGGTGTTGAGCAGTTCTTC.

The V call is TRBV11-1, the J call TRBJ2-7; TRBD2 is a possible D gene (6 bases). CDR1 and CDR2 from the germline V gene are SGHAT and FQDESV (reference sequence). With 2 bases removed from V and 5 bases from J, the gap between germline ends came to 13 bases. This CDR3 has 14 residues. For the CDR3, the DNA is TGTGCCAGCAGCTTATTAACGGGAGTTCACGAGCAGTACTTC. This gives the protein CASSLLTGVHEQYF.

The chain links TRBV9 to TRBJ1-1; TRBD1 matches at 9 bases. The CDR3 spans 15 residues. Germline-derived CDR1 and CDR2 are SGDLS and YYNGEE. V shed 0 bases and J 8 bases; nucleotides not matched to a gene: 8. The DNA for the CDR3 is TGTGCCAGCAGCGTAGACGGGGACAGGGACCGGGAAGCTTTCTTT. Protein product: CASSVDGDRDREAFF.

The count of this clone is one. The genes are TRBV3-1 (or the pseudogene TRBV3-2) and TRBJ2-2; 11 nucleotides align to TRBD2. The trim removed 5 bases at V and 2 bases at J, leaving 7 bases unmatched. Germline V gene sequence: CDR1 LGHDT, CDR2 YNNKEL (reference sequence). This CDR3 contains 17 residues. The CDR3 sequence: CASSSRTSGYNTGELFF. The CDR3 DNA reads TGTGCCAGCAGCTCCAGGACTAGCGGGTATAACACCGGGGAGCTGTTTTTT.

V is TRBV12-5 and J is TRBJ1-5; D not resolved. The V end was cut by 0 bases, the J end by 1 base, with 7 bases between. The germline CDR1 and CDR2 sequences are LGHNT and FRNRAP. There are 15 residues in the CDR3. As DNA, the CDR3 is TGTGCTAGTGGTTTGGTATCGGTCAGCAATCAGCCCCAGCATTTT. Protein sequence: CASGLVSVSNQPQHF. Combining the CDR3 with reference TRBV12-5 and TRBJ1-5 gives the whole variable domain DARVTQTPRHKVTEMGQEVTMRCQPILGHNTVFWYRQTMMQGLELLAYFRNRAPLDDSGMPKDRFSAEMPDATLATLKIQPSEPRDSAVYFCASGLVSVSNQPQHFGDGTRLSIL.

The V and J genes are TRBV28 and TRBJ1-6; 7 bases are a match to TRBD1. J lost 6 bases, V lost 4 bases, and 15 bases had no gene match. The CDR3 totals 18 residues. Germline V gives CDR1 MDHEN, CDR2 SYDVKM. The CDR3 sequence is CASSSTEPSGQRNSPLHF. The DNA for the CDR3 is TGTGCCAGCAGTTCCACGGAACCTTCGGGACAGCGTAATTCACCCCTCCACTTT.

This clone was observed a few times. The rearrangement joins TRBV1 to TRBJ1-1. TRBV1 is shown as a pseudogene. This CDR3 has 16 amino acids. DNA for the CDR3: TGCACCAGCAGCCAAGAAGGGGAGGAGGGGAACACTGAAGCTTTCTTT. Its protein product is CTSSQEGEEGNTEAFF.

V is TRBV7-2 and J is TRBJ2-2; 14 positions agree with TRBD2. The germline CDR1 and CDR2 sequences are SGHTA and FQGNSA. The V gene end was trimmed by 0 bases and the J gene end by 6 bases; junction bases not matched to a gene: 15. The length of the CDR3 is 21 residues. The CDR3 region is CASSLAHPTAQGLAGAGELFF. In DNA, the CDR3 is TGTGCCAGCAGCTTAGCTCACCCCACCGCCCAGGGACTAGCGGGGGCCGGGGAGCTGTTTTTT.

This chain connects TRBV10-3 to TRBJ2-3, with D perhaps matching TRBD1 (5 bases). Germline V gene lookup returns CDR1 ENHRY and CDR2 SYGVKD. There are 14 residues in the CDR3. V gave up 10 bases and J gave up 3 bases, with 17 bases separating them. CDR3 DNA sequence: TGTGCCAGCAGACAGCAGGGTCAGACAGATACGCAGTATTTT. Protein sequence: CASRQQGQTDTQYF.

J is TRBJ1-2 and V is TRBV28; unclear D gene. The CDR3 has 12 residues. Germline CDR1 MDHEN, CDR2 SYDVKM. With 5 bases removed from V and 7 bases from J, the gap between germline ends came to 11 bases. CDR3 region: CASSPDYSGYTF. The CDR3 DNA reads TGTGCCAGCAGTCCTGACTATAGTGGCTACACCTTC.

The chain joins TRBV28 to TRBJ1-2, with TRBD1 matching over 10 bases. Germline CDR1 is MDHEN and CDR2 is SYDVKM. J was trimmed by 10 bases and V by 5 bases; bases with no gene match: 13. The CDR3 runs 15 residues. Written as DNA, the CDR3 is TGTGCCAGCAGTCCCACCCCTCCTGGACAGGGGGACTACACCTTC. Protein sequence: CASSPTPPGQGDYTF.

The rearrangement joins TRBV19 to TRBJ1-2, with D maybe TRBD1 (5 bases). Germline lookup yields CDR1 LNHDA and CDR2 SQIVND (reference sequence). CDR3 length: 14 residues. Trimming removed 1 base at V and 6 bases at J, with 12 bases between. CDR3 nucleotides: TGTGCCAGTAGTATAGTTAGCAGGGTAGATGGCTACACCTTC. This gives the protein CASSIVSRVDGYTF.

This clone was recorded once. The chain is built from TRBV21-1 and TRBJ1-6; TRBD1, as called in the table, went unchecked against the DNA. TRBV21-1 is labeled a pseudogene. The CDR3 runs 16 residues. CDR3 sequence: CASSKGDRLDNSPLHF. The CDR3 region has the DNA TGTGCCAGCAGCAAAGGTGACAGGTTGGATAATTCACCCCTCCACTTT.

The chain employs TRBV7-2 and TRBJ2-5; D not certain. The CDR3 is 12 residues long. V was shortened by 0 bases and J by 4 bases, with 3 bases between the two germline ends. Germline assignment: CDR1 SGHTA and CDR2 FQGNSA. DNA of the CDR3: TGTGCCAGCAGCTTAGCGCCAGAGACCCAGTACTTC. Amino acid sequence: CASSLAPETQYF.

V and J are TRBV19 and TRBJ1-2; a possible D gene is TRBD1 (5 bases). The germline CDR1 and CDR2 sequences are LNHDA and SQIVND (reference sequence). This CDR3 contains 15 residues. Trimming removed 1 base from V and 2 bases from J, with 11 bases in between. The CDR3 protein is CASSIAAGTNYGYTF. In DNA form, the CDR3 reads TGTGCCAGTAGTATAGCGGCAGGGACCAACTATGGCTACACCTTC.

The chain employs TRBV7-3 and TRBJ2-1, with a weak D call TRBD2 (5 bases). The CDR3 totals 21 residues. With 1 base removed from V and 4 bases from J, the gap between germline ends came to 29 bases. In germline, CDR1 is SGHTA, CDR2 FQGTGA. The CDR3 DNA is TGTGCCAGCAGCTTAATACAGTTCAACCCGGCCGGGAACTCCTTTTACAATGAGCAGTTCTTC. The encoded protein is CASSLIQFNPAGNSFYNEQFF.

The CDR3 protein is CASSTSGANVLTF. The CDR3 DNA is TGTGCCAGCAGTACCTCTGGGGCCAACGTCCTGACTTTC. The gene calls are TRBV2 and TRBJ2-6; D not resolved. Between the trimmed V and J ends, which lost 5 bases and 0 bases, there was a span of 2 bases. The CDR3 is 13 amino acids. The germline gives CDR1 SNHLY, CDR2 FYNNEI.